One sample yielded the 18 T cell receptor beta chains listed below, sequenced in a study of T cell responses to AZD1222 COVID-19 vaccine. Method: immunoSEQ multiplex PCR; TCRdb's copy keeps in-frame clones and lacks some. The sample shows some 140,000 clones, about 90% of them seen only once. The sample in question was peripheral blood, obtained on day 0 of AZD1222 vaccination. All receptors come from an adult in good health.

V and J are TRBV19 and TRBJ2-6, with 7 nucleotides matching TRBD1. Germline V gives CDR1 LNHDA, CDR2 SQIVND (reference sequence). The CDR3 spans 20 residues. The V segment lost 0 bases and the J segment 2 bases; nucleotides outside the gene matches: 13. CDR3 bases: TGTGCCAGTAGTATAGATCGAGTAAAGGGGGCAATCCCTGGGGCCAACGTCCTGACTTTC. This gives the protein CASSIDRVKGAIPGANVLTF.

The table lists this clone with a few counts. The J gene is TRBJ2-3, the V gene TRBV30; no clear D gene. V lost 4 bases to trimming and J lost 1 base, with 12 bases between them. The germline V gene encodes CDR1 GTSNPN and CDR2 SVGIG (reference sequence). The CDR3 consists of 14 residues. CDR3 sequence reads: CAWMMGRGTDTQYF. The DNA of the CDR3 is TGTGCCTGGATGATGGGAAGGGGCACAGATACGCAGTATTTT.

This clone was recorded only once. This rearrangement joins TRBV6-5 to TRBJ1-2; D ambiguous. V was trimmed by 0 bases and J by 5 bases, leaving 7 bases between them. The germline gives CDR1 MNHEY, CDR2 SVGAGI. The CDR3 has 13 amino acids. The CDR3, as DNA: TGTGCCAGCAGTTACTCGTGGCTTTATGGCTACACCTTC. It codes for CASSYSWLYGYTF.

The chain uses TRBV6-4 and TRBJ2-1; tentatively, D is TRBD1 (5 bases). Germline V lookup: CDR1 MRHNA, CDR2 SNTAGT. The CDR3 has 13 residues. Trimming removed 6 bases at V and 9 bases at J, with 15 bases between. CDR3 nucleotides: TGTGCCAGCAGCAGGGAAGACTGGGGTGAGCAGTTCTTC. Residues: CASSREDWGEQFF.

This clone appeared once. CDR3 sequence: CASNAHRGQEGYTF. Here the CDR3 DNA reads TGTGCCAGTAACGCACACAGGGGCCAGGAGGGCTACACCTTC. The rearrangement joins TRBV19 to TRBJ1-2; TRBD1 agrees at 7 bases. The CDR3 loop spans 14 amino acids. Germline V lookup: CDR1 LNHDA, CDR2 SQIVND (reference sequence). V lost 7 bases and J lost 8; bases outside the gene matches: 13.

The V and J genes are TRBV27 and TRBJ1-5; TRBD1 aligns across 7 bases. The CDR3 totals 15 residues. V dropped 6 bases and J dropped 6; count of bases not matched to a gene: 11. CDR1 is MNHEY and CDR2 is SMNVEV in the germline V gene (reference sequence). The CDR3 DNA follows: TGTGCCAGCAGACTAGGAGGGGGCCAGGGTCAGCCCCAGCATTTT. Protein sequence: CASRLGGGQGQPQHF.

This chain joins TRBV15 and TRBJ2-2; unclear D gene. The CDR3 length is 14 residues. The germline V gene encodes CDR1 LNHNV and CDR2 YYDKDF (reference sequence). V was clipped by 0 bases and J by 6 bases, with 8 bases between them. The CDR3 region is CATSRDPTSGELFF. The CDR3, as DNA: TGTGCCACCAGCAGAGATCCGACATCCGGGGAGCTGTTTTTT.

The chain employs TRBV5-1 and TRBJ2-1, with 7 bases aligning to TRBD2. Germline V CDR1 and CDR2: SGHRS, YFSETQ. J lost 6 bases, V lost 0 bases, and 9 bases had no gene match. The CDR3 covers 16 residues. CDR3: CASSLALLADFNEQFF. CDR3 in DNA: TGCGCCAGCAGCTTGGCGCTGCTAGCGGACTTCAATGAGCAGTTCTTC.

DNA of the CDR3: TGTGCCAGCTCGAGGGGCAGCTCAAACTATGGCTACACCTTC. This gives the protein CASSRGSSNYGYTF. The rearrangement links TRBV5-4 to TRBJ1-2, with D possibly matching TRBD1 (5 bases). Germline lookup yields CDR1 SGHNT and CDR2 YYREEE (reference sequence). This CDR3 contains 14 residues. The germline V and J ends were trimmed by 7 bases and 2 bases, with 15 bases remaining between them.

The V call is TRBV24-1, the J call TRBJ2-3, with TRBD2 matching 16 bases. This CDR3 has 19 amino acids. J gave up 8 bases and V 3 bases, and 13 bases lay outside the gene matches. Germline lookup yields CDR1 KGHDR and CDR2 SFDVKD. CDR3 DNA sequence: TGTGCCACCAGTGATCCAACGTCGGGACTAGCGGGAGGGCATCGTACGCAGTATTTT. It yields the protein CATSDPTSGLAGGHRTQYF.

The chain joins TRBV5-8 to TRBJ2-2; 13 positions match TRBD2. The germline V gene has CDR1 SGHTS and CDR2 YDEGEE. The ends lost 4 bases at V and 6 bases at J; junction bases unmatched: 6. This CDR3 spans 16 amino acids. CDR3 sequence: CASSPTSGRLSGELFF. For the CDR3, the DNA is TGTGCCAGCAGCCCGACTAGCGGGAGGCTGTCCGGGGAGCTGTTTTTT.

The chain recombines TRBV5-5 with TRBJ1-5, with a possible D match to TRBD1 (6 bases). The CDR3 covers 15 residues. The V gene's germline CDR1 is SGHKS and CDR2 YYEKEE (reference sequence). Trimming shortened V by 0 bases and J by 5 bases, and 12 bases separated the two germline ends. CDR3 loop: CASSLERGAHQPQHF. The CDR3 coding sequence is TGTGCCAGCAGCTTGGAGCGGGGGGCCCATCAGCCCCAGCATTTT.

V gene TRBV5-1 combines with J gene TRBJ2-7; D might be TRBD1 or TRBD2, each matching 6 bases. Germline V gene lookup returns CDR1 SGHRS and CDR2 YFSETQ. The CDR3 has 14 amino acids. The germline V and J ends were trimmed by 0 bases and 3 bases, with 10 bases remaining between them. The CDR3 reads CASSLAGAYYEQYF. The CDR3 region has the DNA TGCGCCAGCAGCTTGGCGGGGGCATACTACGAGCAGTACTTC.

This clone was detected only once. V usage is TRBV29-1 and J usage is TRBJ1-2; no clear D gene. Germline CDR1 is SQVTM and CDR2 is ANQGSEA. Trimming took 3 bases from V and 1 from J, leaving 12 bases between them. There are 14 residues in the CDR3. CDR3 coding DNA: TGCAGCGTTGAGGAGGACGACAATAACTATGGCTACACCTTC. This codes for CSVEEDDNNYGYTF.

The chain recombines TRBV11-3 with TRBJ1-2; 8 bases agree with TRBD1. J was trimmed by 0 bases and V by 1 base; bases with no gene match: 4. The CDR3 extends over 16 amino acids. Germline CDR1 SGHNT, CDR2 YENEEA. DNA for the CDR3: TGTGCCAGCAGCTTAGGTTGGGACAGGCCTAACTATGGCTACACCTTC. Translation: CASSLGWDRPNYGYTF.

The chain joins TRBV27 to TRBJ2-1; the D gene is possibly TRBD1 (6 bases). The CDR3 has 18 amino acids. V was shortened by 3 bases and J by 5 bases, with 23 bases between the two germline ends. Germline V gives CDR1 MNHEY, CDR2 SMNVEV (reference sequence). The CDR3, as DNA: TGTGCCAGCAGTTTCTGGGGTGTTGGGGGCCACGCCAACAATGAGCAGTTCTTC. Residues: CASSFWGVGGHANNEQFF.

This chain joins TRBV18 and TRBJ2-1; D could derive from TRBD1 or TRBD2 (5 bases each). CDR3 size: 14 residues. Looked up from germline, CDR1 is KGHSH and CDR2 is LQKENI. V was shortened by 3 bases and J by 8 bases, with 14 bases between the two germline ends. The CDR3 protein is CASSPGRRGDEQFF. The CDR3 coding sequence is TGTGCCAGCTCACCGGGACGAAGGGGAGATGAGCAGTTCTTC.

The chain employs TRBV5-5 and TRBJ2-7, with unresolved D. Germline CDR1 and CDR2: SGHKS and YYEKEE (reference sequence). The length of the CDR3 is 12 residues. Deletions cut 4 bases from V and 3 bases from J, with 8 bases between. CDR3 nucleotide sequence: TGTGCCAGCAGCGAAAACCACTACGAGCAGTACTTC. It is translated as CASSENHYEQYF. The full variable domain, its missing parts supplied by reference TRBV5-5 and TRBJ2-7, is DAGVTQSPTHLIKTRGQQVTLRCSPISGHKSVSWYQQVLGQGPQFIFQYYEKEERGRGNFPDRFSARQFPNYSSELNVNALLLGDSALYLCASSENHYEQYFGPGTRLTVT.